The following is a T cell receptor beta chain sequence with its context. V shed 1 base and J shed 0 bases, with 16 bases lying between them. The CDR3 totals 18 residues. Germline V gene sequence: CDR1 GTSNPN, CDR2 SVGIG (reference sequence). Seattle patients were enrolled while actively infected and followed longitudinally. Original handling: Scientists estimated how many nucleated cells there were by amplifying reference gene primers. Data came from immunoSEQ multiplex PCR; TCRdb stores just in-frame clones and leaves some out. The DNA gave D and trimming, while V, J and clone size come from that table. The sample has over 200,000 clones, 83% seen once. This record comes from a study of blood T cell repertoires in COVID-19. About the study: Researchers got acute and convalescent COVID-19 samples from the United States, Italy and Spain. Nucleic acid was either cDNA or gDNA, and it came from T cells, B-cell-depleted T cells, or PBMCs.

The sequence derives from a woman aged 25 to 39 with COVID-19, enrolled during active disease. The sample consisted of peripheral blood. This chain links TRBV30 with TRBJ2-6; D might be TRBD1 (5 bases). The CDR3 spells CAWSAPGSRNSGANVLTF. CDR3 DNA sequence: TGTGCCTGGAGTGCGCCAGGGTCGAGGAACTCTGGGGCCAACGTCCTGACTTTC.